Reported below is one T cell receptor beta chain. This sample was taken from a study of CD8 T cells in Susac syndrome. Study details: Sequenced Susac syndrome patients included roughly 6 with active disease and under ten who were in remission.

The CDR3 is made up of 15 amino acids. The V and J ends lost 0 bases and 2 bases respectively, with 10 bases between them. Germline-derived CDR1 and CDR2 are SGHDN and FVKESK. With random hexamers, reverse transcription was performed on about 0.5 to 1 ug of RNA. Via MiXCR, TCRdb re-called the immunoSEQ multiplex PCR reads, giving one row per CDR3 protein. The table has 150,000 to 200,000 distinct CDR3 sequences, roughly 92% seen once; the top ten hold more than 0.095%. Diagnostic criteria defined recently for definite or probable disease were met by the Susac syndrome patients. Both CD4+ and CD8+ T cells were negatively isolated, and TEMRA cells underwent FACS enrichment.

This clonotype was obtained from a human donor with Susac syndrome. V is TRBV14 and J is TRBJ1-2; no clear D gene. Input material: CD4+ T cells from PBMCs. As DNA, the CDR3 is TGTGCCAGCAGCCAAGATCTACGGGCCAACTATGGCTACACCTTC. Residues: CASSQDLRANYGYTF.